Below are 18 T cell receptor beta chains sequenced from a single sample in a study of tumor-infiltrating lymphocytes in primary liver carcinoma. Co-extracted RNA and DNA came from roughly 20-30 mg of unsorted bulk tissue. Reverse transcription of approximately 500 ng total RNA with a constant-region primer produced TCR beta cDNA. The TCR beta library was amplified through three nested multiplex PCR rounds in a modified ARM-PCR procedure. The opening two PCR rounds, approximately 10 cycles each, paired TRBV1-TRBV30 forward primers with a C-beta reverse primer. A single record per CDR3 protein comes from TCRdb applying MiXCR to the multiplex PCR reads. The table includes about 100,000 distinct CDR3 sequences, under 70% detected once. The sequenced sample was liver tumor tissue from sampling region 2. This sample's subset: tumor region T2, inferior pole. The source of these receptors is a woman aged 55-70 years with primary liver carcinoma and hepatitis B virus infection.

This clonotype was found many times. The chain has TRBV4-1 and TRBJ2-3; D unresolved. The length of the CDR3 is 15 residues. The germline V gene has CDR1 MGHRA and CDR2 YSYEKL. V lost 0 bases and J lost 0, with 7 bases in between. The CDR3 protein is CASSQDGTSTDTQYF. DNA for the CDR3: TGCGCCAGCAGCCAAGATGGTACTAGCACAGATACGCAGTATTTT.

To note about this clonotype: Sequence at one end of the junction differs from germline and may be a read error. This chain links TRBV11-2 with TRBJ2-1; D possibly corresponds to TRBD2 (7 bases). CDR1 is SGHAT, CDR2 FQNNGV, per germline. The CDR3 contains 16 residues. The CDR3 loop is CARSLGGESSYTEQFF. As DNA, the CDR3 is TGTGCCAGGAGCTTAGGGGGGGAGAGCTCCTACACTGAGCAGTTCTTC.

Worth noting for this clonotype: The germline gene is not matched at one end of the junction; a read error may be the cause. The gene calls are TRBV29-1 and TRBJ2-5; tentatively, D is TRBD2 (5 bases). The CDR3 is 11 amino acids. Germline-derived CDR1 and CDR2 are SQVTM and ANQGSEA. CDR3 sequence reads: CSVILGETQYF. CDR3 bases: TGCAGCGTTATCTTGGGAGAGACCCAGTATTTC.

Notes on this clonotype: A single base separates this from a much larger clone, so it may be a read error. This chain joins TRBV28 and TRBJ1-4, with TRBD1 identical over 7 bases. The V and J ends lost 5 bases and 11 bases, in that order; junction bases with no gene match: 20. Germline CDR1 MDHEN, CDR2 SYDVKM. CDR3 size: 17 residues. The CDR3 region has the DNA TGTGCCAGCAGTCCTCCATCCCATTTCCCGGGACAGCCGAAACTGTTTTTT. Encoded protein: CASSPPSHFPGQPKLFF.

V usage is TRBV15 and J usage is TRBJ2-4; D is perhaps TRBD2 (6 bases). The germline V gene encodes CDR1 LNHNV and CDR2 YYDKDF (reference sequence). The CDR3 has 14 amino acids. V was clipped by 10 bases and J by 1 base, with 14 bases between them. The CDR3 sequence is CAISEAGAKNIQYF. CDR3 bases: TGTGCCATCAGTGAGGCGGGGGCCAAAAACATTCAGTACTTC. Together with reference TRBV15 and TRBJ2-4, the CDR3 gives the full variable domain: DAMVIQNPRYQVTQFGKPVTLSCSQTLNHNVMYWYQQKSSQAPKLLFHYYDKDFNNEADTPDNFQSRRPNTSFCFLDIRSPGLGDTAMYLCAISEAGAKNIQYFGAGTRLSVL.

J is TRBJ2-1 and V is TRBV20-1; TRBD1 or TRBD2 may be the D gene (5 bases each). Trimming shortened V by 6 bases and J by 7 bases, and 7 bases separated the two germline ends. The CDR3 covers 10 residues. Germline V gives CDR1 DFQATT, CDR2 SNEGSKA (reference sequence). CDR3 coding DNA: TGCAGTGCCTGGGGGAATGAGCAGTTCTTC. This encodes CSAWGNEQFF.

By frequency in the sample, this clonotype is large. This rearrangement joins TRBV11-3 to TRBJ2-3, with no clear D. The CDR3 contains 15 residues. CDR1 and CDR2 from the germline V gene are SGHNT and YENEEA. V shed 1 base and J shed 1 base, with 9 bases lying between them. The CDR3 DNA reads as TGTGCCAGCAGCTTAGTGCCAGGAGGCACAGATACGCAGTATTTT. The encoded protein is CASSLVPGGTDTQYF. Filled out from reference TRBV11-3 and TRBJ2-3, the complete variable domain reads EAGVVQSPRYKIIEKKQPVAFWCNPISGHNTLYWYLQNLGQGPELLIRYENEEAVDDSQLPKDRFSAERLKGVDSTLKIQPAELGDSAVYLCASSLVPGGTDTQYFGPGTRLTVL.

V and J are TRBV11-2 and TRBJ2-3; D uncertain. V was trimmed by 5 bases and J by 2 bases, leaving 14 bases between them. Germline assignment: CDR1 SGHAT and CDR2 FQNNGV. The CDR3 is 15 amino acids. The CDR3 nucleotides read TGTGCCAGCAGCATCGGTCTAAGACACACAGATACGCAGTATTTT. Protein: CASSIGLRHTDTQYF.

This clonotype was seen repeatedly, ten times or more. This chain links TRBV30 with TRBJ2-1; possibly TRBD1 for D (5 bases). V lost 2 bases to trimming and J lost 4 bases, with 15 bases between them. The CDR3 is made up of 15 amino acids. The V gene's germline CDR1 is GTSNPN and CDR2 SVGIG (reference sequence). Written as DNA, the CDR3 is TGTGCCTGGAGTCTGGGGCCTGGGGATTACAATGAGCAGTTCTTC. It encodes CAWSLGPGDYNEQFF.

Regarding this clonotype: This may be a read error, as it is one base from a much larger clone. V gene TRBV5-4 combines with J gene TRBJ2-3; 7 bases are shared with TRBD2. Germline-derived CDR1 and CDR2 are SGHNT and YYREEE (reference sequence). The CDR3 totals 14 residues. CDR3 DNA: TGTTCCAGCAGCTTGGGCGGGAGCGTCGATACGCAGTATTTT. This sequence encodes CSSSLGGSVDTQYF. The full variable domain, with the rest looked up from reference TRBV5-4 and TRBJ2-3, is ETGVTQSPTHLIKTRGQQVTLRCSSQSGHNTVSWYQQALGQGPQFIFQYYREEENGRGNFPPRFSGLQFPNYSSELNVNALELDDSALYLCSSSLGGSVDTQYFGPGTRLTVL.

This sequence joins TRBV11-2 and TRBJ2-7, with 10 bases matching TRBD2. The CDR3 covers 14 residues. Germline V gives CDR1 SGHAT, CDR2 FQNNGV. V was pared by 10 bases and J by 7 bases, with 13 bases of the junction left unmatched. Here the CDR3 DNA reads TGTGCCATTAGCCAGGCTAGCGGGAGTGGTGAGCAGTACTTC. Encoded protein: CAISQASGSGEQYF.

This clonotype was picked up a small number of times. The chain is built from TRBV5-1 and TRBJ1-6; 7 bases align to TRBD1. V trimming: 6 bases; J trimming: 8 bases; junction bases outside the gene matches: 8. CDR1 and CDR2 from the germline V gene are SGHRS and YFSETQ. The CDR3 contains 14 residues. The CDR3 DNA reads TGCGCCAGCAAGGAAACAGGGGTGGATTCACCCCTCCACTTT. It is translated as CASKETGVDSPLHF.

This chain joins TRBV6-1 and TRBJ2-3; D unclear. This CDR3 has 13 amino acids. The V gene's germline CDR1 is MNHNS and CDR2 SASEGT. Trimming stripped 11 bases from V and 2 bases from J, with 14 bases between. The CDR3 is CAGMMDPTDTQYF. DNA of the CDR3: TGTGCCGGCATGATGGACCCCACAGATACGCAGTATTTT.

The genes are TRBV11-2 and TRBJ2-4, with TRBD2 identical over 10 bases. The CDR3 has 16 residues. Germline CDR1 and CDR2: SGHAT and FQNNGV. The ends lost 7 bases at V and 8 bases at J; junction bases unmatched: 14. The CDR3 loop is CASTGRLLSGRDIQYF. DNA for the CDR3: TGTGCCAGCACAGGCAGGCTACTAAGCGGGAGGGACATTCAGTACTTC.

J is TRBJ1-2 and V is TRBV4-1; D is uncertain. The CDR3 has 13 residues. V was trimmed by 4 bases and J by 8 bases, leaving 14 bases between them. CDR1 and CDR2 (germline): MGHRA, YSYEKL. The CDR3 nucleotides read TGCGCCAGCAGCCTAGAGTCCACTGTAGGCTACACCTTC. Amino acids: CASSLESTVGYTF.

This clonotype was picked up one time. One junction end does not reproduce the germline sequence, and a read error may be involved. V usage is TRBV30 and J usage is TRBJ2-2; D could derive from TRBD1 or TRBD2 (5 bases each). Germline V gives CDR1 GTSNPN, CDR2 SVGIG (reference sequence). The CDR3 is 22 amino acids. CDR3 nucleotide sequence: TGTGCCTGGAGTGTAAAAGGGATCCCGGGACGTCCCCCTAGGGCGGACACCGGGGAGCTGTTCTTT. The encoded protein is CAWSVKGIPGRPPRADTGELFF.

This clonotype was found once. The V and J genes are TRBV7-6 and TRBJ1-4; a weak D match, TRBD1 (6 bases). Trimming pared 1 base from V and 7 bases from J, leaving 13 bases between. The germline V gene encodes CDR1 SGHVS and CDR2 FNYEAQ. The CDR3 runs to 15 residues. The CDR3 DNA reads TGTGCCAGCAGCTTAGGGGGGCGAGGCGGTGAAAAACTGTTTTTT. The encoded protein is CASSLGGRGGEKLFF.

This clonotype was seen at least ten times. V and J are TRBV5-1 and TRBJ2-2; 10 positions agree with TRBD2. Germline CDR1 and CDR2: SGHRS and YFSETQ. Trimming removed 5 bases from V and 4 bases from J; junction bases left unmatched: 8. CDR3 length: 16 amino acids. The CDR3 nucleotides are TGCGCCAGCAGATCAGCGGGAGGGCAAATCACCGGGGAGCTGTTTTTT. Translation gives CASRSAGGQITGELFF. Full variable domain (missing parts from reference TRBV5-1 and TRBJ2-2): KAGVTQTPRYLIKTRGQQVTLSCSPISGHRSVSWYQQTPGQGLQFLFEYFSETQRNKGNFPGRFSGRQFSNSRSEMNVSTLELGDSALYLCASRSAGGQITGELFFGEGSRLTVL.